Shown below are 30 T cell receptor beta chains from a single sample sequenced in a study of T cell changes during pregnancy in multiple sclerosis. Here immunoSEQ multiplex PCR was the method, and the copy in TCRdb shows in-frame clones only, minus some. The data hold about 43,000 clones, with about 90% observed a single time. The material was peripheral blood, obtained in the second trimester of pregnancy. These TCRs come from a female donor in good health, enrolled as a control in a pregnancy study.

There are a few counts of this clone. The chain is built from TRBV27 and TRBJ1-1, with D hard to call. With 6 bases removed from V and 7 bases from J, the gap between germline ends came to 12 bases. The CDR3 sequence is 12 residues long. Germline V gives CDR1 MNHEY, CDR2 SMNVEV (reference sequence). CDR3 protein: CASRTGGIEAFF. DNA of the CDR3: TGTGCCAGCAGGACGGGCGGGATTGAAGCTTTCTTT.

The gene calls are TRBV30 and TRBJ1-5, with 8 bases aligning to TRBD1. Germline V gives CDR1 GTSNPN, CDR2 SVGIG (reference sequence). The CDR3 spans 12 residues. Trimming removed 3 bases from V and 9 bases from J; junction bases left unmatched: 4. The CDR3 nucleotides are TGTGCCTGGAGCGAACAGGGGGGGCCCCAGCATTTT. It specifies CAWSEQGGPQHF.

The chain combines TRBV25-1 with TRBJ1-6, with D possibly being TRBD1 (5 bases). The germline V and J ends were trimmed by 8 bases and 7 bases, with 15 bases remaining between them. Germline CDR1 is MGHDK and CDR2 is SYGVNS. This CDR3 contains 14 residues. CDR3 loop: CASSLGVENSPLHF. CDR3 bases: TGTGCCAGCTCCCTAGGGGTGGAAAATTCACCCCTCCACTTT.

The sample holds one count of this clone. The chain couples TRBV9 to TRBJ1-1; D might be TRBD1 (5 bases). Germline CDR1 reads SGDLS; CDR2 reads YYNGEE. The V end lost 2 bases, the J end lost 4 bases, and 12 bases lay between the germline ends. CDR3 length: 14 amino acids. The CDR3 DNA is TGTGCCAGCAGCGTGGAGGGAAGGGGCACTGAAGCTTTCTTT. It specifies CASSVEGRGTEAFF.

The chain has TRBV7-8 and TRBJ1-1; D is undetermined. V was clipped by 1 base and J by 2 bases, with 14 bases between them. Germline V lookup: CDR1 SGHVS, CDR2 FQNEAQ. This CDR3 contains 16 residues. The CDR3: CASSLGFGELNTEAFF. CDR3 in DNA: TGTGCCAGCAGCTTAGGCTTTGGAGAACTCAACACTGAAGCTTTCTTT.

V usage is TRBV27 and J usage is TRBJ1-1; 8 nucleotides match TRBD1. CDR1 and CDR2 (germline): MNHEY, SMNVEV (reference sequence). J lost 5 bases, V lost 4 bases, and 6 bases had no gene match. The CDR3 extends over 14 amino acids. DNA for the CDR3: TGTGCCAGCAGTTCAAGGACAGGGTGGACTGAAGCTTTCTTT. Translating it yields CASSSRTGWTEAFF.

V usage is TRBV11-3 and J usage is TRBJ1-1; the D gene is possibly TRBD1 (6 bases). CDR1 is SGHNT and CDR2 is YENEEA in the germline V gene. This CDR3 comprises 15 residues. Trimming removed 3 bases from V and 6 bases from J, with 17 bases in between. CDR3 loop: CASSFGGQKRPEAFF. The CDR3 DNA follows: TGTGCCAGCAGCTTCGGAGGACAGAAGAGACCTGAAGCTTTCTTT. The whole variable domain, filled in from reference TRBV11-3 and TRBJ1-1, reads EAGVVQSPRYKIIEKKQPVAFWCNPISGHNTLYWYLQNLGQGPELLIRYENEEAVDDSQLPKDRFSAERLKGVDSTLKIQPAELGDSAVYLCASSFGGQKRPEAFFGQGTRLTVV.

CDR3 in amino acids: CASSGGGGVNTEAFF. CDR3 nucleotide sequence: TGTGCCAGCAGCGGGGGGGGAGGGGTTAACACTGAAGCTTTCTTT. This chain uses TRBV5-4 with TRBJ1-1, with D possibly matching TRBD1 (5 bases). The CDR3 totals 15 residues. Germline loops: CDR1 SGHNT, CDR2 YYREEE (reference sequence). With 4 bases removed from V and 2 bases from J, the gap between germline ends came to 15 bases. Variable domain in full (rest from reference TRBV5-4 and TRBJ1-1): ETGVTQSPTHLIKTRGQQVTLRCSSQSGHNTVSWYQQALGQGPQFIFQYYREEENGRGNFPPRFSGLQFPNYSSELNVNALELDDSALYLCASSGGGGVNTEAFFGQGTRLTVV.

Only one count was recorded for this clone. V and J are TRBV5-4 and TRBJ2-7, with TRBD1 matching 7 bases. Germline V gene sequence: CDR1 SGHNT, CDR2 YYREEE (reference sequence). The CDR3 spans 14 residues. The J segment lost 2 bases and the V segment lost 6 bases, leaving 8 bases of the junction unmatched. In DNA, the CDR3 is TGTGCCAGCAAAAAGGGGACAGATACCTACGAGCAGTACTTC. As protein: CASKKGTDTYEQYF.

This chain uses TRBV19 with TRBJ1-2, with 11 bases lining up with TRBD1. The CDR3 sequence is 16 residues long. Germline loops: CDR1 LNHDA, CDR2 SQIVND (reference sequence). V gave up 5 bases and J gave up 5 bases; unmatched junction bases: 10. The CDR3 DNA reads TGTGCCAGTAGTTGGGACAGGGGGGGTCTTAGGTATGGCTACACCTTC. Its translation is CASSWDRGGLRYGYTF.

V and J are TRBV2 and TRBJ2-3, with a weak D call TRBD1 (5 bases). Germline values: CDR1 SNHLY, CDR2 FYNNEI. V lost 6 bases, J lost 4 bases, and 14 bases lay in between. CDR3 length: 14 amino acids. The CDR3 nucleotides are TGTGCCAGCAGCATAGGGGTTGGGGCAGATACGCAGTATTTT. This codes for CASSIGVGADTQYF. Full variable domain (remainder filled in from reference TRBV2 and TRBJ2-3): EPEVTQTPSHQVTQMGQEVILRCVPISNHLYFYWYRQILGQKVEFLVSFYNNEISEKSEIFDDQFSVERPDGSNFTLKIRSTKLEDSAMYFCASSIGVGADTQYFGPGTRLTVL.

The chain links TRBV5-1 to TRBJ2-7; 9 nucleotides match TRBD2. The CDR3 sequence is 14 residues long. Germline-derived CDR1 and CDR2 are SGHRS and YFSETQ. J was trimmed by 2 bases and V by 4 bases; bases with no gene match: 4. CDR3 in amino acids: CASSASGATYEQYF. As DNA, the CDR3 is TGCGCCAGCAGCGCTAGCGGGGCGACCTACGAGCAGTACTTC.

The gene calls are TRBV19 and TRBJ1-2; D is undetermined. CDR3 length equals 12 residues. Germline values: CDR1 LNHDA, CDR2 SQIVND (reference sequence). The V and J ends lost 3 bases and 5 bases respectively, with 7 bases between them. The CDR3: CASSIRGYGYTF. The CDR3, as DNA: TGTGCCAGTAGTATCCGAGGGTATGGCTACACCTTC.

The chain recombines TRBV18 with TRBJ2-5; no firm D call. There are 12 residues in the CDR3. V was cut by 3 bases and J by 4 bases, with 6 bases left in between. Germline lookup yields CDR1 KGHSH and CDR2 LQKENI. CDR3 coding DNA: TGTGCCAGCTCACCTGTCGGAGAGACCCAGTACTTC. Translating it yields CASSPVGETQYF.

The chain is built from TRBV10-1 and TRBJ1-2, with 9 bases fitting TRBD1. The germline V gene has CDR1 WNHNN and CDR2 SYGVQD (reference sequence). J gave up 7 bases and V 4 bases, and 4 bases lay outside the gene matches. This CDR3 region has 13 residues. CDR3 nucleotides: TGCGCCAGCAGTGCTACAGGGGGCAGTGGCTACACCTTC. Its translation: CASSATGGSGYTF.

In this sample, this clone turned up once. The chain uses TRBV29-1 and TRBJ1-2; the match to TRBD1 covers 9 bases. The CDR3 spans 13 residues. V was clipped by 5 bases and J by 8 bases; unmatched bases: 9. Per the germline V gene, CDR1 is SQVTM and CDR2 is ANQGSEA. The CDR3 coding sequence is TGCAGCGTTTGGGACAGGGATTCGGTAGGCTACACCTTC. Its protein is CSVWDRDSVGYTF.

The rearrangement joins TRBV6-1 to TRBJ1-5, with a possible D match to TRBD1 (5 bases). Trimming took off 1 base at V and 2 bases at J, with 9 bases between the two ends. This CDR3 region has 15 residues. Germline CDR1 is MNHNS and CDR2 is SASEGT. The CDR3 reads CASSEGGVGNQPQHF. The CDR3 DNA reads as TGTGCCAGCAGTGAAGGGGGGGTCGGCAATCAGCCCCAGCATTTT.

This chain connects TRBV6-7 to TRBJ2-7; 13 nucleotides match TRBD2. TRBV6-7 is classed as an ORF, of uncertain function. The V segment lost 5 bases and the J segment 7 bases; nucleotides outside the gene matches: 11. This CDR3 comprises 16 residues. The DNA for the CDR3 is TGTGCCAGCAGTCCCGGACTAGCGGGAGCATCGAGGGAGCAGTACTTC. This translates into CASSPGLAGASREQYF.

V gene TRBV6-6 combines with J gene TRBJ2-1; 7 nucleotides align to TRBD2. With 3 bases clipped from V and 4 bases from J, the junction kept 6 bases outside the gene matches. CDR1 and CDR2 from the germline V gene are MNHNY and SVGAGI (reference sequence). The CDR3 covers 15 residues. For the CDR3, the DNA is TGTGCCAGCAGTTATGGGGAGGGAGGTTACAATGAGCAGTTCTTC. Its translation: CASSYGEGGYNEQFF.

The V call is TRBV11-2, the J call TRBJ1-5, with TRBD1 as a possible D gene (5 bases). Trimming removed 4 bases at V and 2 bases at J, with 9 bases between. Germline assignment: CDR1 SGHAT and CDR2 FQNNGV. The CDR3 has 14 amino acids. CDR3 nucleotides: TGTGCCAGCAGCTCAGGACAAGGCAATCAGCCCCAGCATTTT. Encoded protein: CASSSGQGNQPQHF. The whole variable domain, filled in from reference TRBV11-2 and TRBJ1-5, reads EAGVAQSPRYKIIEKRQSVAFWCNPISGHATLYWYQQILGQGPKLLIQFQNNGVVDDSQLPKDRFSAERLKGVDSTLKIQPAKLEDSAVYLCASSSGQGNQPQHFGDGTRLSIL.

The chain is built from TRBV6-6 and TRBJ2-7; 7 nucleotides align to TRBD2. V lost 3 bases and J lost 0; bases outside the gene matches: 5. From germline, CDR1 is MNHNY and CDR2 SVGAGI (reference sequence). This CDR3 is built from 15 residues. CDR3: CASSYWSGTSYEQYF. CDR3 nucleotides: TGTGCCAGCAGTTATTGGAGCGGGACCTCCTACGAGCAGTACTTC.

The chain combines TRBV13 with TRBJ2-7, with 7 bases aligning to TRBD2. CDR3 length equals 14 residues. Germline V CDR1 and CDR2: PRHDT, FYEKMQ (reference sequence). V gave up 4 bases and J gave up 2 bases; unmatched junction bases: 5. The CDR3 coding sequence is TGTGCCAGCAGCTCGACTAGCTCGACCTACGAGCAGTACTTC. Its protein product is CASSSTSSTYEQYF. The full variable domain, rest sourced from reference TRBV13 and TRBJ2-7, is AAGVIQSPRHLIKEKRETATLKCYPIPRHDTVYWYQQGPGQDPQFLISFYEKMQSDKGSIPDRFSAQQFSDYHSELNMSSLELGDSALYFCASSSTSSTYEQYFGPGTRLTVT.

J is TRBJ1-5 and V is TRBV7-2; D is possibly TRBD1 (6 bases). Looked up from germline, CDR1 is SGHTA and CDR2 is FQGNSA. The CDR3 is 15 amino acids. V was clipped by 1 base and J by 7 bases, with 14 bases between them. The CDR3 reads CASSLDVGGGQPQHF. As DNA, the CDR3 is TGTGCCAGCAGCTTAGATGTGGGAGGGGGACAGCCCCAGCATTTT.

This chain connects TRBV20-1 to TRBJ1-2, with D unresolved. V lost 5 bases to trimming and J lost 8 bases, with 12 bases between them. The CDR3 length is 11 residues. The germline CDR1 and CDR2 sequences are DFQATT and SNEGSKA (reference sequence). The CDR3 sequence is CSALDINGYTF. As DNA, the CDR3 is TGCAGTGCTCTTGACATCAACGGCTACACCTTC.

The CDR3 coding sequence is TGTGCCAGTAGTCAAAGAGGGGGCTCCTACAATGAGCAGTTCTTC. Protein sequence: CASSQRGGSYNEQFF. This sequence joins TRBV19 and TRBJ2-1; TRBD1 is a possible D gene (6 bases). V shed 5 bases and J shed 0 bases, with 11 bases lying between them. Germline CDR1 LNHDA, CDR2 SQIVND (reference sequence). The length of the CDR3 is 15 residues.

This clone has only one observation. The CDR3 nucleotides read TGTGCCAGCTCACCAGGTTCGCCAGGGGGCTACGAGCAGTACTTC. It translates to CASSPGSPGGYEQYF. This chain joins TRBV18 and TRBJ2-7; TRBD1 matches at 7 bases. The CDR3 has 15 residues. The trim removed 2 bases at V and 3 bases at J, leaving 7 bases unmatched. The germline CDR1 and CDR2 sequences are KGHSH and LQKENI.

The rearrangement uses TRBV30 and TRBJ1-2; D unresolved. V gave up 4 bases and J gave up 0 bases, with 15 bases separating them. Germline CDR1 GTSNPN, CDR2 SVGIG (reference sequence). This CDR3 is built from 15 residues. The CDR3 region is CAWMAGRRANYGYTF. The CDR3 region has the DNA TGTGCCTGGATGGCCGGGAGACGGGCTAACTATGGCTACACCTTC.

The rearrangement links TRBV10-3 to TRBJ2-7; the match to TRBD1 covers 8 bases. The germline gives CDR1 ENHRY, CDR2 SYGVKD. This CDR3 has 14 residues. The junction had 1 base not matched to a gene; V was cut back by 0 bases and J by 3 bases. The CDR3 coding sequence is TGTGCCATCAGTGAGTCCGACAGGGGCTACGAGCAGTACTTC. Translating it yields CAISESDRGYEQYF.

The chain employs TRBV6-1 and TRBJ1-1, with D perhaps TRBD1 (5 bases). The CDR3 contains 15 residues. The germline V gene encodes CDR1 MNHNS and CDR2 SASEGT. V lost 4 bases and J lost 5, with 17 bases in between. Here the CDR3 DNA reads TGTGCCAGCAGTGCCCGGAGGGGCGGCGGGACTGAAGCTTTCTTT. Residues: CASSARRGGGTEAFF.

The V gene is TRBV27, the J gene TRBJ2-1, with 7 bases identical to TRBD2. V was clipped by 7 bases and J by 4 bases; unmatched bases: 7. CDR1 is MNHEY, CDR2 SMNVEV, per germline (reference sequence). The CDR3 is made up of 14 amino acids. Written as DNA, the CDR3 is TGTGCCAGCAAACGCGGGGGAGATTACAATGAGCAGTTCTTC. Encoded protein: CASKRGGDYNEQFF.